The next 30 T cell receptor beta chains were all read from a single sample in a study of T cells after yellow fever vaccination. TCRdb used MiXCR to reprocess the 5' RACE reads, holding one entry per CDR3 protein. The sample has approximately 34,000 distinct CDR3 sequences; about 10% are singletons. The material sequenced was PBMCs, either bulk or a sorted T-cell subset (CD4+, CD8+, memory, or dextramer-sorted; not recorded which), taken more than 14 days after the first yellow fever vaccination. These receptors were collected from a man aged 18-30 years who received the YFV17D yellow fever vaccine.

In its sample, this clonotype was seen many times. This chain's CDR3 is CSALTPSINEQFF. Here the CDR3 DNA reads TGCAGCGCGCTGACACCATCGATCAATGAGCAGTTCTTC. J is TRBJ2-1 and V is TRBV29-1; D is uncertain. The CDR3 sequence is 13 residues long. Germline loops: CDR1 SQVTM, CDR2 ANQGSEA. The germline V and J ends were trimmed by 7 bases and 6 bases, with 16 bases remaining between them.

This clonotype has a count of ten or more. The chain is built from TRBV5-1 and TRBJ2-2; 7 nucleotides line up with TRBD2. In germline, CDR1 is SGHRS, CDR2 YFSETQ. The trim removed 4 bases at V and 4 bases at J, leaving 7 bases unmatched. This CDR3 is built from 15 residues. CDR3 sequence: CASSPSSGITGELFF. As DNA, the CDR3 is TGCGCCAGCAGCCCCTCCAGCGGGATCACCGGGGAGCTGTTTTTT. Using reference TRBV5-1 and TRBJ2-2 for the parts outside the CDR3, the full variable domain is KAGVTQTPRYLIKTRGQQVTLSCSPISGHRSVSWYQQTPGQGLQFLFEYFSETQRNKGNFPGRFSGRQFSNSRSEMNVSTLELGDSALYLCASSPSSGITGELFFGEGSRLTVL.

This clonotype was seen at least ten times. This chain links TRBV27 with TRBJ1-3; D is perhaps TRBD1 (5 bases). Deletions cut 6 bases from V and 0 bases from J, with 9 bases between. This CDR3 contains 14 residues. Germline CDR1 MNHEY, CDR2 SMNVEV (reference sequence). CDR3 in amino acids: CASRGASSGNTIYF. DNA for the CDR3: TGTGCCAGCAGAGGGGCGAGCTCTGGAAACACCATATATTTT.

Comments on this clonotype: With a much larger clone just one base away, this may be a read error. CDR3 protein: CSVDRGGGNEQFF. In DNA, the CDR3 is TGCAGCGTTGATCGCGGGGGGGGCAATGAGCAGTTCTTC. This chain joins TRBV29-1 and TRBJ2-1; 9 nucleotides align to TRBD2. The CDR3 length is 13 residues. V trimming: 3 bases; J trimming: 6 bases; junction bases outside the gene matches: 3. Germline CDR1 and CDR2: SQVTM and ANQGSEA.

This clonotype was detected many times. The chain has TRBV6-1 and TRBJ2-1; 8 bases fit TRBD2. V dropped 5 bases and J dropped 4; count of bases not matched to a gene: 10. CDR1 is MNHNS, CDR2 SASEGT, per germline. The CDR3 covers 16 residues. The CDR3 reads CASSTLSGGPYNEQFF. The DNA of the CDR3 is TGTGCCAGCAGTACCTTGTCGGGGGGGCCTTACAATGAGCAGTTCTTC.

By frequency in the sample, this clonotype is medium-sized. V is TRBV5-1 and J is TRBJ1-1; TRBD1 matches at 7 bases. Germline CDR1 and CDR2: SGHRS and YFSETQ. The CDR3 runs to 15 residues. V lost 0 bases to trimming and J lost 4 bases; unmatched junction nucleotides: 6. The CDR3 DNA follows: TGCGCCAGCAGCTTGGGGGACAGAATCCCCACTGAAGCTTTCTTT. It is translated as CASSLGDRIPTEAFF.

This clonotype was detected many times. This chain connects TRBV7-2 to TRBJ2-1; possible D gene TRBD1, 6 bases. The V end lost 2 bases, the J end lost 4 bases, and 9 bases lay between the germline ends. CDR1 is SGHTA, CDR2 FQGNSA, per germline. The CDR3 has 14 amino acids. The CDR3 bases are TGTGCCAGCAGCTTAAGGGGGAGATACAATGAGCAGTTCTTC. This gives the protein CASSLRGRYNEQFF.

This clonotype was observed at least ten times. CDR3 sequence (DNA): TGTGCCAGCAGCCCGTACACAGGGGGTGAAGCTTTCTTT. It specifies CASSPYTGGEAFF. The chain combines TRBV7-7 with TRBJ1-1, with TRBD1 matching over 8 bases. Germline assignment: CDR1 SSHAT and CDR2 FNYEAQ (reference sequence). This CDR3 region has 13 residues. V lost 5 bases to trimming and J lost 7 bases; unmatched junction nucleotides: 6.

This clonotype has only a few counts. A read error may be the cause here, since a much bigger clone is one base away. This rearrangement joins TRBV18 to TRBJ2-5; D is unresolved. Germline CDR1 KGHSH, CDR2 LQKENI. Trimming shortened V by 1 base and J by 4 bases, and 13 bases separated the two germline ends. The CDR3 consists of 15 residues. The CDR3 DNA follows: TGTGCCAGCTCACCACAAGCAGGAGTCCGAGAGACCCAGTACTTC. The encoded protein is CASSPQAGVRETQYF.

With regard to this clonotype: A much larger clone sits a single nucleotide away, making a read error possible. The gene calls are TRBV7-2 and TRBJ2-7; a weak D match, TRBD1 (5 bases). CDR1 and CDR2 from the germline V gene are SGHTA and FQGNSA. The CDR3 length is 14 residues. Trimming took off 5 bases at V and 2 bases at J, with 13 bases between the two ends. The CDR3 loop is CASSLIGAPYEQYF. The CDR3 coding sequence is TGTGCCAGCAGCCTCATAGGGGCACCCTACGAGCAGTACTTC. Based on the CDR3 plus reference TRBV7-2 and TRBJ2-7, the full variable domain is GAGVSQSPSNKVTEKGKDVELRCDPISGHTALYWYRQSLGQGLEFLIYFQGNSAPDKSGLPSDRFSAERTGGSVSTLTIQRTQQEDSAVYLCASSLIGAPYEQYFGPGTRLTVT.

This sequence joins TRBV6-2 or TRBV6-3 and TRBJ2-2; TRBD1 matches at 7 bases. The CDR3 loop spans 12 amino acids. Germline V gene data show CDR1 as MNHEY and CDR2 as SVGEGT. V trimming: 6 bases; J trimming: 10 bases; junction bases outside the gene matches: 5. The CDR3 protein is CASRDDREELFF. The DNA for the CDR3 is TGTGCCAGCAGGGACGACAGGGAGGAGCTGTTTTTT.

There are many counts of this clonotype. The rearrangement links TRBV20-1 to TRBJ2-5; D is unresolved. The CDR3 spans 12 residues. V lost 6 bases to trimming and J lost 5 bases, with 13 bases between them. Germline CDR1 reads DFQATT; CDR2 reads SNEGSKA (reference sequence). The CDR3, as DNA: TGCAGTGCCACCAGACCCGAGGAGACCCAGTACTTC. Protein sequence: CSATRPEETQYF.

This clonotype was counted many times. The chain combines TRBV4-3 with TRBJ1-1; no firm D call. V lost 1 base and J 0 bases, leaving 15 bases between the germline ends. The germline V gene has CDR1 LGHNA and CDR2 YSLEER. This CDR3 is built from 17 residues. This chain's CDR3 is CASSQGVGSSMNTEAFF. For the CDR3, the DNA is TGCGCCAGCAGCCAAGGGGTGGGCAGTTCCATGAACACTGAAGCTTTCTTT.

In its sample, this clonotype is medium-sized. The chain carries TRBV11-1 and TRBJ2-1; D is possibly TRBD1 (7 bases). CDR1 is SGHAT, CDR2 FQDESV, per germline (reference sequence). This CDR3 has 16 amino acids. Trimming pared 0 bases from V and 1 base from J, leaving 10 bases between. The chain's CDR3 is CASSLASGGSYNEQFF. The CDR3 DNA reads TGTGCCAGCAGCTTAGCGTCAGGGGGGTCCTACAATGAGCAGTTCTTC.

This clonotype was observed at least ten times. This chain joins TRBV7-3 and TRBJ2-2, with 8 bases identical to TRBD1. CDR3 size: 17 residues. CDR1 and CDR2 from the germline V gene are SGHTA and FQGTGA. V was clipped by 1 base and J by 5 bases; unmatched bases: 9. CDR3 sequence: CASSLILTGQGTGELFF. The CDR3 DNA is TGTGCCAGCAGCTTAATCCTCACCGGACAGGGTACCGGGGAGCTGTTTTTT.

As regards this clonotype: A much bigger clone sits one base away, suggesting this may be a read error. This chain uses TRBV2 with TRBJ2-3; D unclear. The CDR3 loop spans 13 amino acids. Germline V gene data show CDR1 as SNHLY and CDR2 as FYNNEI. The ends were cut back, 2 bases at V and 5 bases at J, with 8 bases in the middle. CDR3 in amino acids: CASSEPHKDTQYF. DNA for the CDR3: TGTGCCAGCAGTGAACCCCACAAAGATACGCAGTATTTT.

This clonotype was seen many times. The rearrangement joins TRBV11-2 to TRBJ2-2, with D possibly being TRBD1 (5 bases). The germline gives CDR1 SGHAT, CDR2 FQNNGV. V lost 5 bases to trimming and J lost 1 base, with 20 bases between them. This CDR3 comprises 18 residues. The CDR3 region has the DNA TGTGCCAGCAGCCTAAATTACTACCCTGGACAGAACACCGGGGAGCTGTTTTTT. As protein: CASSLNYYPGQNTGELFF.

This clonotype appeared many times. This chain connects TRBV15 to TRBJ2-5; 11 bases line up with TRBD1. The germline CDR1 and CDR2 sequences are LNHNV and YYDKDF (reference sequence). V lost 3 bases to trimming and J lost 1 base; unmatched junction nucleotides: 10. CDR3 size: 18 residues. CDR3: CATSSDLRTGGIQETQYF. CDR3 sequence (DNA): TGTGCCACCAGCAGCGACTTGAGGACAGGGGGCATCCAAGAGACCCAGTACTTC.

This clonotype was seen many times. The chain links TRBV5-1 to TRBJ2-5, with a possible D match to TRBD1 (6 bases). This CDR3 spans 14 amino acids. Trimming removed 2 bases at V and 4 bases at J, with 12 bases between. Germline V gene lookup returns CDR1 SGHRS and CDR2 YFSETQ. CDR3 sequence reads: CASSLWGPGETQYF. CDR3 bases: TGCGCCAGCAGCTTATGGGGGCCCGGAGAGACCCAGTACTTC.

The V call is TRBV25-1, the J call TRBJ1-5; perhaps TRBD1 as D (5 bases). Germline values: CDR1 MGHDK, CDR2 SYGVNS. V lost 3 bases, J lost 5 bases, and 14 bases lay in between. This CDR3 has 15 residues. The CDR3 nucleotides read TGTGCCAGCAGTGATAGTGGGGGGGGGGATCAGCCCCAGCATTTT. Translating it yields CASSDSGGGDQPQHF.

This clonotype was recorded at least ten times. The V gene is TRBV6-5, the J gene TRBJ1-5; 7 bases match TRBD1. The CDR3 extends over 14 amino acids. Germline CDR1 MNHEY, CDR2 SVGAGI. The V segment lost 6 bases and the J segment 6 bases; nucleotides outside the gene matches: 8. The CDR3 DNA reads as TGTGCCAGCAGCGCAGACAGGGTGGGTCAGCCCCAGCATTTT. Protein product: CASSADRVGQPQHF.

This clonotype was counted at least ten times. The DNA for the CDR3 is TGCGCCAGCAGCTTGGATGGGGGATCGAACACTGAAGCTTTCTTT. Translated: CASSLDGGSNTEAFF. The rearrangement joins TRBV5-1 to TRBJ1-1, with D possibly TRBD1 on 5 matching bases. The germline V gene has CDR1 SGHRS and CDR2 YFSETQ. The CDR3 length is 15 residues. Trimming shortened V by 0 bases and J by 1 base, and 10 bases separated the two germline ends. Together with reference TRBV5-1 and TRBJ1-1, the CDR3 gives the full variable domain: KAGVTQTPRYLIKTRGQQVTLSCSPISGHRSVSWYQQTPGQGLQFLFEYFSETQRNKGNFPGRFSGRQFSNSRSEMNVSTLELGDSALYLCASSLDGGSNTEAFFGQGTRLTVV.

This clonotype turned up a few times. This rearrangement joins TRBV7-9 to TRBJ2-2; D may be TRBD1 (6 bases). Per the germline V gene, CDR1 is SEHNR and CDR2 is FQNEAQ (reference sequence). The CDR3 is made up of 14 amino acids. V was shortened by 3 bases and J by 6 bases, with 11 bases between the two germline ends. The CDR3 nucleotides are TGTGCCAGCAGCTTGAGGGGGTCGTCCGGGGAGCTGTTTTTT. Translation: CASSLRGSSGELFF.

This clonotype was picked up many times. The chain combines TRBV20-1 with TRBJ1-1, with D possibly TRBD1 on 6 matching bases. This CDR3 has 13 amino acids. CDR1 is DFQATT, CDR2 SNEGSKA, per germline (reference sequence). V was trimmed by 7 bases and J by 2 bases, leaving 14 bases between them. This CDR3 is CSGEGGSNTEAFF. CDR3 nucleotides: TGCAGTGGGGAAGGGGGGAGCAACACTGAAGCTTTCTTT.

This clonotype has a count of ten or more. The chain carries TRBV5-4 and TRBJ2-5; D is perhaps TRBD1 (6 bases). The germline CDR1 and CDR2 sequences are SGHNT and YYREEE (reference sequence). The CDR3 runs 14 residues. V shed 4 bases and J shed 0 bases, with 10 bases lying between them. In DNA form, the CDR3 reads TGTGCCAGCAGCCGTACAGGGCACCAAGAGACCCAGTACTTC. It codes for CASSRTGHQETQYF.

Turning to this clonotype: One base away lies a much larger clone, so this may be a sequencing read error. The rearrangement links TRBV11-1 to TRBJ1-3; possible D gene TRBD1, 6 bases. V gave up 10 bases and J gave up 1 base, with 23 bases separating them. CDR1 SGHAT and CDR2 FQDESV come from the germline V gene (reference sequence). CDR3 length: 17 amino acids. Here the CDR3 reads CATRYNRDTSSGNTIYF. CDR3 bases: TGTGCCACCAGATATAACCGGGACACATCTTCTGGAAACACCATATATTTT.

This clonotype has a count of ten or more. The CDR3 nucleotides are TGTGCCTCAAAGGGAGTGGGCAATCAGCCCCAGCATTTT. This encodes CASKGVGNQPQHF. The rearrangement links TRBV10-3 to TRBJ1-5; D is ambiguous. This CDR3 contains 13 residues. Between the trimmed V and J ends, which lost 11 bases and 2 bases, there was a span of 13 bases. Germline V gene data show CDR1 as ENHRY and CDR2 as SYGVKD.

This clonotype was picked up many times. The chain couples TRBV5-1 to TRBJ2-5, with D uncertain. The germline gives CDR1 SGHRS, CDR2 YFSETQ. The CDR3 spans 17 residues. The V and J ends lost 3 bases and 2 bases respectively, with 20 bases between them. DNA for the CDR3: TGCGCCAGCAGCTCTGCTCTGGACGGGCTCCTTCAAGAGACCCAGTACTTC. Protein product: CASSSALDGLLQETQYF.

This clonotype showed up many times. The chain links TRBV9 to TRBJ2-2, with 7 bases that match TRBD1. V was clipped by 3 bases and J by 4 bases; unmatched bases: 6. This CDR3 region has 15 residues. The germline V gene encodes CDR1 SGDLS and CDR2 YYNGEE. DNA for the CDR3: TGTGCCAGCAGCGCCGACAGGGTGATCACCGGGGAGCTGTTTTTT. Translation: CASSADRVITGELFF.

This clonotype showed up many times. The J gene is TRBJ2-7, the V gene TRBV6-2 or TRBV6-3; TRBD2 agrees at 10 bases. This CDR3 is built from 13 residues. CDR1 is MNHEY, CDR2 SVGEGT, per germline. With V trimmed by 6 bases and J by 7 bases, 6 bases remained unmatched. CDR3 region: CASSGSGGLEQYF. DNA for the CDR3: TGTGCCAGCAGCGGTAGCGGGGGGCTGGAGCAGTACTTC.